Listed below are T cell receptor beta chains from one sample, sequenced in a study of siplizumab effects on memory and regulatory T cells. The repertoire was sequenced with immunoSEQ multiplex PCR; TCRdb's copy has only in-frame clones and lacks some. The sample holds some 90,000 clones, about 87% seen once. Material: CD4+ T cells sorted from blood. All receptors come from a human donor in good health. Both conserved end residues are trimmed from each CDR3. Rows may omit the clone size; those that give it use once, few, many or a size class.

len,abundance,v_gene,CDR3aa
13,-,TRBV27,ASSLSGTRSYEQY
13,-,TRBV27,ASSLRGVGAGELF
11,once,TRBV7-3,ASSDNLAGAQF
12,-,TRBV30,AWGGQRNTGELF
12,-,TRBV4-2,ASSSAGAVDTQY
12,-,TRBV14,ASSQAAWPYEQY
15,-,TRBV7-6,ASSLGSGTGFRETQY
13,-,TRBV19,ASRGRGYSNQPQH
14,-,TRBV19,ASSPNRFPSLLEQY
12,-,TRBV19,ASSSQSNNQPQH
13,-,TRBV21-1,ASRFHSGRTGELF
17,-,TRBV5-1,ASSRETAILISSGNTIY
15,-,TRBV21-1,ASSKINISGSSYEQY
11,-,TRBV4-1,ASSPLASYEQY